This T cell receptor beta chain was documented in a study of T cell changes during pregnancy in multiple sclerosis (dated by TCRdb to the late 2010s). Describing the broader study: In women with multiple sclerosis, the researchers looked at how the T cell repertoire shifted as pregnancy progressed.

Reading from cysteine to phenylalanine, the CDR3 counts 14 amino acids. Only the CDR3 DNA is retained, 42 bases long and in frame from the first base. V is cut by 7 bases and J by 1 base, and the space between the germline ends is 14 bases. According to the germline V gene, CDR1 reads MNHEY and CDR2 reads SVGAGI. Library creation used the immunoSEQ multiplex PCR assay. The clones in this table, taken by TCRdb from immuneACCESS, are in-frame only. Not every clone is retained; where verified, under half of the shortfall comes from an unresolved V gene, and the cause of the rest is unknown. Present in this sample are approximately 42,000 clones, 80% to 85% of which were seen just once. The ten largest clonotypes hold about 0.6% of the sample. Details on this clone: There is no known antigen for this receptor. The input lacks base qualities; no much larger clone sits a single base away.

This sample comprised CD4+ T cells from peripheral blood mononuclear cells, obtained before pregnancy. The clonotype comes from a female donor with multiple sclerosis, enrolled in a pregnancy study. Rearrangement joined TRBV6-5 to TRBJ2-7, with no reliable assignment of the D segment. The CDR3 region: CASTKTPGSYEQYF. The nucleotide sequence reads as follows: TGTGCCAGCACCAAAACCCCAGGTTCCTACGAGCAGTACTTC.